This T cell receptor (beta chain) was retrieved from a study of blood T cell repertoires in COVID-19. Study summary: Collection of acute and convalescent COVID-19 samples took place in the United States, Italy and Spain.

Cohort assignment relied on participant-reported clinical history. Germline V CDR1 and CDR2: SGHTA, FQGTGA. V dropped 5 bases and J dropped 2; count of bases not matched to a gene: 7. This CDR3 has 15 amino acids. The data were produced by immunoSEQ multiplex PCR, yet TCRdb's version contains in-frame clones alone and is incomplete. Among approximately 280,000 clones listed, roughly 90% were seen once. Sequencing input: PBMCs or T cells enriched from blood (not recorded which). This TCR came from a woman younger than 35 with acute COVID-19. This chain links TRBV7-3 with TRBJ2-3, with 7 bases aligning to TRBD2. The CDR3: CASSPKGLFTDTQYF. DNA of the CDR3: TGTGCCAGCAGCCCAAAGGGACTATTCACAGATACGCAGTATTTT. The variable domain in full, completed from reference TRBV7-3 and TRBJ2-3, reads GAGVSQTPSNKVTEKGKYVELRCDPISGHTALYWYRQSLGQGPEFLIYFQGTGAADDSGLPNDRFFAVRPEGSVSTLKIQRTERGDSAVYLCASSPKGLFTDTQYFGPGTRLTVL.